The 4 T cell receptor beta chains in this list originate from one sample, sequenced in a study of cytomegalovirus exposure and HLA in healthy donors. The study ran its PCR with 60 Vbeta and 13 Jbeta primers. The table came from immunoSEQ multiplex PCR; TCRdb's copy has only in-frame clones and leaves some out. The data show approximately 280,000 clones, 75% to 90% seen once. The source material was PBMCs. These receptors came from a man in his forties in good health and CMV-seropositive.

The J gene is TRBJ2-1, the V gene TRBV5-1; TRBD2 matches 7 bases. Germline V gives CDR1 SGHRS, CDR2 YFSETQ. Trimming at V came to 4 bases and at J to 0 bases, leaving 7 bases not matched to a gene. CDR3 length: 16 amino acids. CDR3 nucleotide sequence: TGCGCCAGCAGCGCAGTTCGGGGGGACTCCTACAATGAGCAGTTCTTC. This translates into CASSAVRGDSYNEQFF.

V usage is TRBV7-2 and J usage is TRBJ2-3; tentatively, D is TRBD2 (5 bases). V gave up 5 bases and J gave up 4 bases, with 10 bases separating them. CDR1 SGHTA and CDR2 FQGNSA come from the germline V gene. The CDR3 is made up of 13 amino acids. CDR3 protein: CASSRPEADTQYF. The CDR3 nucleotides are TGTGCCAGCAGCCGACCGGAGGCAGATACGCAGTATTTT.

The chain employs TRBV9 and TRBJ1-1; possible D gene TRBD1, 5 bases. CDR3 size: 14 residues. Per the germline V gene, CDR1 is SGDLS and CDR2 is YYNGEE. V lost 1 base to trimming and J lost 2 bases, with 9 bases between them. CDR3 amino acids: CASSVTGVNTEAFF. In DNA form, the CDR3 reads TGTGCCAGCAGCGTAACGGGGGTTAACACTGAAGCTTTCTTT. The variable domain in full, completed from reference TRBV9 and TRBJ1-1, reads DSGVTQTPKHLITATGQRVTLRCSPRSGDLSVYWYQQSLDQGLQFLIQYYNGEERAKGNILERFSAQQFPDLHSELNLSSLELGDSALYFCASSVTGVNTEAFFGQGTRLTVV.

The rearrangement joins TRBV7-3 to TRBJ2-1; 12 bases fit TRBD1. Germline V gives CDR1 SGHTA, CDR2 FQGTGA. Germline trimming cut 2 bases from V and 7 bases from J; bases unmatched to any gene: 6. The CDR3 is made up of 16 amino acids. CDR3 in amino acids: CASSLYGTGGGNEQFF. CDR3 DNA: TGTGCCAGCAGCTTATATGGGACAGGGGGCGGGAATGAGCAGTTCTTC.